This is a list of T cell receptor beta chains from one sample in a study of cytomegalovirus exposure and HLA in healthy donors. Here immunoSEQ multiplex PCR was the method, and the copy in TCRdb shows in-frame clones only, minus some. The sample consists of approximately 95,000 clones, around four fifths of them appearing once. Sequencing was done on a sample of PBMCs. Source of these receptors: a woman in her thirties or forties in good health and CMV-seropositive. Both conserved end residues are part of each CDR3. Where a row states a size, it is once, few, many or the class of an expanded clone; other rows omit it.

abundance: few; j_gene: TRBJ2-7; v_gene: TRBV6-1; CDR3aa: CASSEVWGGEQYF
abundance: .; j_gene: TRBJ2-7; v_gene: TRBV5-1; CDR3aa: CASSLGQGSGSYEQYF
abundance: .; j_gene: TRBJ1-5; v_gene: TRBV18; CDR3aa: CASSPSGNPNQPQHF
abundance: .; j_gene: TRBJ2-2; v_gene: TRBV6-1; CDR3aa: CASLRGGARTGELFF
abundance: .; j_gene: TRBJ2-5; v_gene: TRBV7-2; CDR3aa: CASSLATGVETQYF
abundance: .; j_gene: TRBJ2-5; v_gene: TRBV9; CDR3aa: CASSVDTGDSETQYF
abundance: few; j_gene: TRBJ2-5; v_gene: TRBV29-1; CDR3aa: CSVKGQGGETQYF
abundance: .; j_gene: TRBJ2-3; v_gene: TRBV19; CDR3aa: CASRGGATDTQYF
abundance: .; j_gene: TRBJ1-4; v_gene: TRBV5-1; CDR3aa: CASRMGPLGEKLFF
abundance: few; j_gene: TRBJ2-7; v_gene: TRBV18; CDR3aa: CASSAGIYEQYF
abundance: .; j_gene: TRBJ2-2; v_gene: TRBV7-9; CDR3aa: CASSLSQYTGELFF
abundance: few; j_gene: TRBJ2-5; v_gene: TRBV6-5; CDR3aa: CASSYGGQGRLETQYF
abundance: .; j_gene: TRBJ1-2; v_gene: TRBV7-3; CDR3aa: CASSLTLGGQGYTF
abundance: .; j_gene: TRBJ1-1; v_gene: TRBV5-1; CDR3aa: CASSFDRARFAGEAFF
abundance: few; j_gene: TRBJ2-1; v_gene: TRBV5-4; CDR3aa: CASSLDHTTYNEQFF
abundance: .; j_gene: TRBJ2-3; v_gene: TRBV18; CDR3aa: CASSMRAGGTDTQYF
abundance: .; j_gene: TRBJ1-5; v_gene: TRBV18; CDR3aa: CASSPGTESNQPQHF
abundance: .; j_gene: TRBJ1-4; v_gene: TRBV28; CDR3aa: CASSLLVRGRYFEKLFF
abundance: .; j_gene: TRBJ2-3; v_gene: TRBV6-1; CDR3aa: CASREPGLAGSGGTDTQYF
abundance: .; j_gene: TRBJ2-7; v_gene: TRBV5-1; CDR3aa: CASSWREGLYEQYF
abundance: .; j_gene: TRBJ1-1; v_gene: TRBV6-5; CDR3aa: CASSIGAENTEAFF
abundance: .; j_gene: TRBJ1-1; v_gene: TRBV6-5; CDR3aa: CASSYSTNTEAFF
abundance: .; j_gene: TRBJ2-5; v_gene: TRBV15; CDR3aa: CATRGDRAKETQYF
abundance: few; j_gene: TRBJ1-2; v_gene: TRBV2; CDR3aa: CASSDTTYGYTF
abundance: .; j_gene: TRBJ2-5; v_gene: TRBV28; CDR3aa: CASTPGTTRKQYF
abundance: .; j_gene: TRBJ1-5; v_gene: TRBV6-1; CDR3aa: CASSEDSGVQPQHF
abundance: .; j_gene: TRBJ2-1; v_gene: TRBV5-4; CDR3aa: CASSAGLAGTAREQFF
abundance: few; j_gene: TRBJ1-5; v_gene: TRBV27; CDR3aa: CASSSGDQPQHF
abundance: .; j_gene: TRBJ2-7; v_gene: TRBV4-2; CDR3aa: CASSKASGASSYEQYF
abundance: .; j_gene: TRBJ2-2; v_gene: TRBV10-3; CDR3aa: CAISESPRTNTGELFF
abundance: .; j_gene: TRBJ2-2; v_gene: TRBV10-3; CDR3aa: CAISETGTNTGELFF
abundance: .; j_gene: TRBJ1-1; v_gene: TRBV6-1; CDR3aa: CASIQARGNTEAFF
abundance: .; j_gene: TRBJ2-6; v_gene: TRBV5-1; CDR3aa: CASSLDGSGANVLTF
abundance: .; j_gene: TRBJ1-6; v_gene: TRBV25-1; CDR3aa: CASTVGTGNSPLHF
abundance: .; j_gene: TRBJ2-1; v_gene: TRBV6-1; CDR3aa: CASSDRGSSYNEQFF
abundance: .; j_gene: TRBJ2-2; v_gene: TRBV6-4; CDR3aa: CASSVTMNTGELFF
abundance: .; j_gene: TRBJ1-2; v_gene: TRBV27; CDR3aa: CASGILPGIHGYTF
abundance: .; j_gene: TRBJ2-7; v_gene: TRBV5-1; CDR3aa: CASRPTDYSSQYF
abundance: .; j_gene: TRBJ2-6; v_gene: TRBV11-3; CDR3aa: CASSLSSGSGANVLTF
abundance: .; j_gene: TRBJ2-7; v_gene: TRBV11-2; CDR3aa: CASSLEGARTFTYEQYF
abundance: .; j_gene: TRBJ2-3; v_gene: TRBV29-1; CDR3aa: CSVTGTSGADTQYF
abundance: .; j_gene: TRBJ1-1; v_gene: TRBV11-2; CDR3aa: CASSPRRGARTEAFF
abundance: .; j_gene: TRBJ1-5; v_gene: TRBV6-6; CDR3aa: CASSTGGVQPQHF
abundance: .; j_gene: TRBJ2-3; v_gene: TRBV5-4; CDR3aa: CASSRLAGELDTQYF
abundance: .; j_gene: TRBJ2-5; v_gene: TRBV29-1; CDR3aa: CSVEAPRGVETQYF